The clone carrying this TCR beta chain was seen just once. Its antigen is currently unknown. V was cut by 5 bases and J by 7 bases, with 12 bases left in between. The CDR3 is 12 amino acids. Germline loops: CDR1 SNHLY, CDR2 FYNNEI. At sampling all donors were nominally healthy, likely with unrecorded immune exposures. This specimen comes from a study of cytomegalovirus exposure and HLA in healthy donors. Amplification used 60 Vbeta primers and 13 Jbeta primers. How the authors handled the data: A later analysis tallied approximately 78 million unique TCR beta chains, around 10 million of them shared. Repertoires were generated with immunoSEQ multiplex PCR, while TCRdb's copy carries only in-frame clones and drops some. V, J and clone size are those of that table, while D and trimming were read from the DNA. The sample lists 150,000 to 200,000 clones, 75% occurring once. Study-level findings and limits: Previous analysis showed most TCR beta V segments were productive about 90% or about 30% of the time. As a later analysis showed, a missense DCLRE1C variant was linked to trimming of TCR beta V- and J-genes.

V is TRBV2 and J is TRBJ2-7; D possibly corresponds to TRBD1 (6 bases). This TCR came from a woman between 50 and 59 years old in good health and CMV-seropositive. Sequencing was performed on PBMCs. CDR3 amino acids: CASSPGVREQYF. As DNA, the CDR3 is TGTGCCAGCAGTCCAGGGGTGAGAGAGCAGTACTTC.